Each of the 24 T cell receptor beta chains below was sequenced from the same sample in a study of CD8 T cells in Susac syndrome. RNA totalling roughly 0.45 to 1 ug underwent reverse transcription with random hexamers. TCRdb processed the immunoSEQ multiplex PCR reads anew with MiXCR; each CDR3 protein has one entry. This sample has about 140,000 distinct CDR3 sequences; around 94% occur once, and the top ten carry nearly 0.085%. The specimen was CD4+ T cells from PBMCs. The receptor set was obtained from a human donor in good health.

This rearrangement joins TRBV5-4 to TRBJ2-3, with a possible D match to TRBD1 (6 bases). Germline-derived CDR1 and CDR2 are SGHNT and YYREEE (reference sequence). V gave up 0 bases and J gave up 6 bases, with 11 bases separating them. This CDR3 spans 14 amino acids. CDR3 in DNA: TGTGCCAGCAGCTTGGGGGGGCTGGGGGATACGCAGTATTTT. Translated, it gives CASSLGGLGDTQYF.

The gene calls are TRBV18 and TRBJ1-5, with D maybe TRBD1 (6 bases). From germline, CDR1 is KGHSH and CDR2 LQKENI. The V and J ends lost 0 bases and 5 bases respectively, with 11 bases between them. This CDR3 region has 15 residues. The CDR3 DNA is TGTGCCAGCTCACCACCGGACAGTGGTTATCAGCCCCAGCATTTT. Residues: CASSPPDSGYQPQHF.

This clonotype appeared a single time. This chain connects TRBV7-2 to TRBJ2-3, with 9 bases fitting TRBD2. This CDR3 is built from 16 residues. The trim removed 3 bases at V and 4 bases at J, leaving 8 bases unmatched. CDR1 is SGHTA and CDR2 is FQGNSA in the germline V gene. For the CDR3, the DNA is TGTGCCAGCAGCTTCCCAGGGACTAGCTCCGCAGATACGCAGTATTTT. Amino acids: CASSFPGTSSADTQYF. Drawing the rest from reference TRBV7-2 and TRBJ2-3, the complete variable domain is GAGVSQSPSNKVTEKGKDVELRCDPISGHTALYWYRQSLGQGLEFLIYFQGNSAPDKSGLPSDRFSAERTGGSVSTLTIQRTQQEDSAVYLCASSFPGTSSADTQYFGPGTRLTVL.

This clonotype appeared a single time. The rearrangement links TRBV27 to TRBJ2-1, with 7 bases fitting TRBD1. CDR3 length: 14 residues. The V and J ends lost 4 bases and 5 bases, in that order; junction bases with no gene match: 5. Germline V CDR1 and CDR2: MNHEY, SMNVEV (reference sequence). CDR3 protein: CASSSGQINNEQFF. In nucleotides, the CDR3 is TGTGCCAGCAGTTCGGGACAGATTAACAATGAGCAGTTCTTC.

V gene TRBV18 combines with J gene TRBJ1-5, with 8 bases matching TRBD1. Germline V CDR1 and CDR2: KGHSH, LQKENI. With V trimmed by 3 bases and J by 7 bases, 8 bases remained unmatched. The CDR3 has 15 amino acids. The CDR3 spells CASSPGQGAQQPQHF. The CDR3 DNA is TGTGCCAGCTCACCGGGCCAGGGGGCACAACAGCCCCAGCATTTT.

V gene TRBV20-1 combines with J gene TRBJ1-5, with no clear D. CDR1 is DFQATT and CDR2 is SNEGSKA in the germline V gene (reference sequence). CDR3 size: 12 residues. The ends were cut back, 4 bases at V and 0 bases at J, with 4 bases in the middle. The CDR3 DNA reads TGCAGTGCTATACATAGCAATCAGCCCCAGCATTTT. It is translated as CSAIHSNQPQHF.

The gene calls are TRBV7-9 and TRBJ2-5; D is unresolved. V was cut by 1 base and J by 5 bases, with 17 bases left in between. Germline V gene data show CDR1 as SEHNR and CDR2 as FQNEAQ (reference sequence). The CDR3 is 16 amino acids. CDR3 loop: CASSLGASRIVETQYF. The CDR3, as DNA: TGTGCCAGCAGCTTAGGGGCCAGCCGGATAGTGGAGACCCAGTACTTC.

The chain is built from TRBV4-1 and TRBJ2-1; 8 bases match TRBD2. CDR3 length equals 14 residues. Germline V gene data show CDR1 as MGHRA and CDR2 as YSYEKL. J gave up 4 bases and V 3 bases, and 2 bases lay outside the gene matches. CDR3 amino acids: CASSQIAGYNEQFF. The CDR3 DNA reads TGCGCCAGCAGCCAGATAGCGGGATACAATGAGCAGTTCTTC.

The gene calls are TRBV6-6 and TRBJ1-2, with 7 bases identical to TRBD1. In germline, CDR1 is MNHNY, CDR2 SVGAGI (reference sequence). The junction had 4 bases not matched to a gene; V was cut back by 6 bases and J by 0 bases. This CDR3 region has 14 residues. The CDR3 sequence: CASRSGTANYGYTF. The CDR3 DNA follows: TGTGCCAGCAGGTCCGGGACAGCTAACTATGGCTACACCTTC.

The chain is built from TRBV6-6 and TRBJ2-1; 7 nucleotides align to TRBD2. This CDR3 is built from 14 residues. In germline, CDR1 is MNHNY, CDR2 SVGAGI (reference sequence). V was clipped by 7 bases and J by 0 bases; unmatched bases: 3. The CDR3 loop reads CASTRTSSYNEQFF. CDR3 sequence (DNA): TGTGCCAGCACGAGGACTAGCTCCTACAATGAGCAGTTCTTC.

This clonotype was found a few times. The V call is TRBV4-1, the J call TRBJ1-5, with a tentative D call TRBD1 (5 bases). Germline lookup yields CDR1 MGHRA and CDR2 YSYEKL. This CDR3 region has 17 residues. V was trimmed by 1 base and J by 0 bases, leaving 13 bases between them. The CDR3 here is CASSQVTQGYSNQPQHF. The CDR3, as DNA: TGCGCCAGCAGCCAAGTTACCCAGGGATATAGCAATCAGCCCCAGCATTTT.

The chain joins TRBV28 to TRBJ2-3, with 10 bases identical to TRBD2. Losses at the gene ends were 8 bases for V and 3 bases for J; bases not matched to a gene: 8. The CDR3 is 15 amino acids. The V gene's germline CDR1 is MDHEN and CDR2 SYDVKM. Here the CDR3 reads CASSRAGLATDTQYF. The CDR3, as DNA: TGTGCCAGCTCGAGGGCGGGACTAGCGACAGATACGCAGTATTTT.

The chain's CDR3 is CASSVDPAGNYGYTF. The CDR3 nucleotides read TGTGCCAGCAGCGTAGACCCAGCCGGAAACTATGGCTACACCTTC. J is TRBJ1-2 and V is TRBV9; D gene uncertain. The length of the CDR3 is 15 residues. Germline V gene lookup returns CDR1 SGDLS and CDR2 YYNGEE. The V gene lost 0 bases and the J gene lost 2 bases, with 11 bases spanning the gap.

This chain joins TRBV18 and TRBJ2-7, with D perhaps matching TRBD1 (7 bases). This CDR3 region has 14 residues. V was pared by 5 bases and J by 3 bases, with 14 bases between. Germline V gene lookup returns CDR1 KGHSH and CDR2 LQKENI. In nucleotides, the CDR3 is TGTGCCAGCTCAAATCAGGGGGGACTCTACGAGCAGTACTTC. Protein product: CASSNQGGLYEQYF.

The chain couples TRBV5-1 to TRBJ2-7, with D possibly TRBD1 on 6 matching bases. There are 20 residues in the CDR3. Germline assignment: CDR1 SGHRS and CDR2 YFSETQ. Trimming left V 3 bases short and J 0 bases short, with 28 bases between. CDR3 loop: CASSWSPTGWVPESSYEQYF. CDR3 nucleotide sequence: TGCGCCAGCAGCTGGAGCCCCACAGGGTGGGTCCCAGAGAGCTCCTACGAGCAGTACTTC.

The chain uses TRBV12-3 or TRBV12-4 and TRBJ2-1; the match to TRBD2 covers 7 bases. The CDR3 length is 15 residues. J was trimmed by 6 bases and V by 7 bases; bases with no gene match: 12. CDR3 in DNA: TGTGCCAGCACCCCTGGTTGGGGGGAGGGCAATGAGCAGTTCTTC. Amino acid sequence: CASTPGWGEGNEQFF.

The J gene is TRBJ2-5, the V gene TRBV19, with 12 nucleotides matching TRBD2. The CDR3 is made up of 18 amino acids. Germline V gives CDR1 LNHDA, CDR2 SQIVND (reference sequence). V lost 3 bases to trimming and J lost 5 bases; unmatched junction nucleotides: 13. CDR3 residues: CASSIRVKTSGSMETQYF. The CDR3 bases are TGTGCCAGTAGTATCCGTGTTAAGACTAGCGGGAGTATGGAGACCCAGTACTTC.

The chain employs TRBV5-4 and TRBJ2-7; 8 nucleotides match TRBD1. The CDR3 is 14 amino acids. Germline V CDR1 and CDR2: SGHNT, YYREEE (reference sequence). Trimming cost V 4 bases and J 2 bases; bases outside gene matches: 5. The CDR3: CASSPGQDAYEQYF. The CDR3, as DNA: TGTGCCAGCAGCCCGGGACAGGATGCCTACGAGCAGTACTTC.

The V call is TRBV20-1, the J call TRBJ2-5, with 8 bases aligning to TRBD1. From germline, CDR1 is DFQATT and CDR2 SNEGSKA (reference sequence). V dropped 5 bases and J dropped 3; count of bases not matched to a gene: 5. The CDR3 loop spans 13 amino acids. The chain's CDR3 is CSAPGQAEETQYF. CDR3 DNA: TGCAGTGCTCCGGGACAGGCAGAAGAGACCCAGTACTTC.

This clonotype was observed a single time. The J gene is TRBJ1-1, the V gene TRBV29-1, with TRBD1 identical over 8 bases. CDR3 size: 13 residues. CDR1 and CDR2 from the germline V gene are SQVTM and ANQGSEA. V lost 7 bases to trimming and J lost 3 bases; unmatched junction nucleotides: 7. CDR3 region: CSATGTGYTEAFF. The CDR3 nucleotides are TGCAGCGCCACCGGGACAGGATACACTGAAGCTTTCTTT.

The chain is built from TRBV4-2 and TRBJ2-4; 10 nucleotides agree with TRBD2. The J segment lost 9 bases and the V segment lost 4 bases, leaving 12 bases of the junction unmatched. The CDR3 consists of 16 residues. CDR1 is LGHNA, CDR2 YNFKEQ, per germline. DNA for the CDR3: TGTGCCAGCAGCCGGTCGGAGCGGGAGGGCCCGGGCATTCAGTACTTC. Encoded protein: CASSRSEREGPGIQYF.

The genes are TRBV4-2 and TRBJ1-1; D is possibly TRBD1 (5 bases). V lost 0 bases to trimming and J lost 1 base, with 15 bases between them. Germline CDR1 LGHNA, CDR2 YNFKEQ. This CDR3 spans 17 amino acids. In DNA, the CDR3 is TGTGCCAGCAGCCAAGATAGCGGGGCACGCGGGAACACTGAAGCTTTCTTT. Residues: CASSQDSGARGNTEAFF.

This chain joins TRBV29-1 and TRBJ2-1, with 12 positions matching TRBD1. Germline V gene sequence: CDR1 SQVTM, CDR2 ANQGSEA. CDR3 length: 12 residues. DNA for the CDR3: TGCAGTGGGACAGGGGGCATAGATGAGCAGTTCTTC. Translating it yields CSGTGGIDEQFF.

The chain joins TRBV20-1 to TRBJ2-2, with 7 bases identical to TRBD1. Per germline, CDR1 DFQATT and CDR2 SNEGSKA (reference sequence). V gave up 6 bases and J gave up 0 bases; unmatched junction bases: 4. The CDR3 has 14 amino acids. CDR3 DNA: TGCAGTGCACTTGGGACAGCGAACACCGGGGAGCTGTTTTTT. The encoded protein is CSALGTANTGELFF.